This entry lists 3 T cell receptor beta chains sequenced from one sample in a study of beta chain features in type 1 diabetes. Study-wide results and limits: Type 1 diabetes patients had moderately but significantly shorter TCRB CDR3s in all four CD4+ subsets.

cDNA synthesis used the whole RNA isolate, giving expressed TCRB sequences. The repertoire was sequenced with immunoSEQ multiplex PCR; TCRdb's copy has only in-frame clones and lacks some. Of more than 100,000 clones detected, 25% to 35% appear once; the ten largest clones hold roughly 0.58%. These receptors have no known antigen. Input material: central memory CD4+ T cells from blood. The receptors were sampled from a woman aged 18-29 years with type 1 diabetes.

V and J are TRBV29-1 and TRBJ1-2; 8 nucleotides agree with TRBD1. V shed 3 bases, J shed 3 bases, and the junction held 6 bases outside the gene matches. Germline-derived CDR1 and CDR2 are SQVTM and ANQGSEA. This CDR3 is 14 amino acids long. The CDR3 protein is CSVDGDRRHYGYTF. The CDR3 DNA reads TGCAGCGTTGATGGGGACAGGCGACACTATGGCTACACCTTC. Filled out from reference TRBV29-1 and TRBJ1-2, the complete variable domain reads SAVISQKPSRDICQRGTSLTIQCQVDSQVTMMFWYRQQPGQSLTLIATANQGSEATYESGFVIDKFPISRPNLTFSTLTVSNMSPEDSSIYLCSVDGDRRHYGYTFGSGTRLTVV.

This clone was detected a few times. The chain couples TRBV29-1 to TRBJ2-2; TRBD1 matches at 7 bases. Germline-derived CDR1 and CDR2 are SQVTM and ANQGSEA. CDR3 size: 14 residues. J was trimmed by 4 bases and V by 4 bases; bases with no gene match: 6. CDR3 DNA sequence: TGCAGCGTTGGGGACAGCGCGGGCACCGGGGAGCTGTTTTTT. Amino acid sequence: CSVGDSAGTGELFF.

The gene calls are TRBV11-3 and TRBJ2-2, with TRBD1 identical over 9 bases. CDR1 is SGHNT and CDR2 is YENEEA in the germline V gene. This CDR3 spans 16 amino acids. With V trimmed by 5 bases and J by 4 bases, 8 bases remained unmatched. The CDR3 DNA reads as TGTGCCAGCAGCCCCGGGGGACAGGGTATCACCGGGGAGCTGTTTTTT. As protein: CASSPGGQGITGELFF.